The 28 T cell receptor beta chains reported below all come from one sample, sequenced in a study of regulatory T cells in long-lasting Graves disease. Construction of TCR beta libraries relied on iRepertoire HTBI primers and on Arm-PCR targeting CDR3 regions. TCRdb fed the multiplex PCR reads into MiXCR, producing one record per CDR3 protein. The data show around 510,000 distinct CDR3 sequences, around 21% seen once. Time point meaning: persistent/refractory GD, antithyroid drugs over 5 years with positive TRAb. The TCR library used RNA extracted from PBMCs. The specimen comprised peripheral blood mononuclear cells (PBMCs), sampled when the disease was refractory, from a patient treated with antithyroid drugs. The source of these receptors is a female donor with Graves disease.

The chain carries TRBV5-6 and TRBJ1-1; 7 nucleotides agree with TRBD1. This CDR3 is built from 15 residues. Germline V gives CDR1 SGHDT, CDR2 YYEEEE. Trimming cost V 4 bases and J 2 bases; bases outside gene matches: 8. The CDR3 nucleotides are TGTGCCAGCAGCATCTCCGGGACAGCAAACACTGAAGCTTTCTTT. Encoded protein: CASSISGTANTEAFF.

For this clonotype: The CDR3 end shows no conserved phenylalanine or tryptophan, and so a read error is likely. This chain joins TRBV30 and TRBJ2-6; 11 nucleotides match TRBD1. V trimming: 3 bases; J trimming: 2 bases; junction bases outside the gene matches: 6. Looked up from germline, CDR1 is GTSNPN and CDR2 is SVGIG (reference sequence). CDR3 length: 17 residues. Here the CDR3 reads CAWSRTGGKAGANVLTL. In DNA form, the CDR3 reads TGTGCCTGGAGCAGGACAGGGGGCAAGGCTGGGGCCAACGTCCTGACTCTC.

This clonotype has ten or more counts. This chain joins TRBV28 and TRBJ1-1; 9 bases agree with TRBD1. From germline, CDR1 is MDHEN and CDR2 SYDVKM. Trimming took 6 bases from V and 0 from J; bases not matched to a gene: 2. The CDR3 runs to 14 residues. The CDR3, as DNA: TGTGCCAGCAGGGACAGGGGTTTGAACACTGAAGCTTTCTTT. Amino acid sequence: CASRDRGLNTEAFF.

Notes on this clonotype: It may be a read error: a sequence one base away is much more abundant. No conserved phenylalanine or tryptophan is present at the end of the CDR3, so a read error is the likely explanation. V usage is TRBV12-3 or TRBV12-4 and J usage is TRBJ1-1; D unclear. The CDR3 is made up of 13 amino acids. Trimming pared 2 bases from V and 6 bases from J, leaving 10 bases between. In DNA, the CDR3 is TGTGCCAGCAGTTTACTTGTAGGACCTGAAGCTTTCTCT. Translation gives CASSLLVGPEAFS.

This clonotype was found many times. This chain joins TRBV28 and TRBJ1-1, with D perhaps matching TRBD1 (5 bases). This CDR3 has 15 residues. Germline values: CDR1 MDHEN, CDR2 SYDVKM. V was shortened by 1 base and J by 5 bases, with 14 bases between the two germline ends. The CDR3 nucleotides read TGTGCCAGCAGTTTATCGATAGGTGGGGGAACTGAAGCTTTCTTT. The encoded protein is CASSLSIGGGTEAFF.

This chain links TRBV30 with TRBJ2-3; D call uncertain. CDR1 is GTSNPN, CDR2 SVGIG, per germline (reference sequence). The CDR3 runs 13 residues. V was shortened by 2 bases and J by 2 bases, with 8 bases between the two germline ends. The CDR3: CAWSPTITDTQYF. The CDR3, as DNA: TGTGCCTGGAGTCCGACAATCACAGATACGCAGTATTTT. Full variable domain (rest looked up from reference TRBV30 and TRBJ2-3): SQTIHQWPATLVQPVGSPLSLECTVEGTSNPNLYWYRQAAGRGLQLLFYSVGIGQISSEVPQNLSASRPQDRQFILSSKKLLLSDSGFYLCAWSPTITDTQYFGPGTRLTVL.

This clonotype was counted between two and nine times. The CDR3 coding sequence is TGTGCCAGCAGGGCCGGGACTAGCGGGAGTTGGGAGACCCAGTACTTC. Its translation is CASRAGTSGSWETQYF. V gene TRBV6-1 combines with J gene TRBJ2-5, with 14 bases that match TRBD2. CDR1 is MNHNS and CDR2 is SASEGT in the germline V gene. Trimming removed 6 bases from V and 5 bases from J; junction bases left unmatched: 8. CDR3 length: 16 amino acids.

The chain carries TRBV9 and TRBJ1-1; unclear D gene. The CDR3 runs to 14 residues. V was trimmed by 0 bases and J by 1 base, leaving 7 bases between them. Germline values: CDR1 SGDLS, CDR2 YYNGEE. The CDR3 coding sequence is TGTGCCAGCAGCGTAGGACTTCAGAACACTGAAGCTTTCTTT. This sequence encodes CASSVGLQNTEAFF.

This clonotype was observed a few times. The chain is built from TRBV4-1 and TRBJ2-7; the D gene is possibly TRBD1 (5 bases). The germline V and J ends were trimmed by 0 bases and 5 bases, with 14 bases remaining between them. Germline CDR1 is MGHRA and CDR2 is YSYEKL. There are 15 residues in the CDR3. The CDR3 region is CASSQEQGTLNEQYF. In nucleotides, the CDR3 is TGCGCCAGCAGCCAAGAGCAGGGAACTCTTAACGAGCAGTACTTC.

J is TRBJ1-1 and V is TRBV19; no definite D call. CDR3 length: 13 residues. Trimming removed 4 bases at V and 2 bases at J, with 8 bases between. Germline CDR1 reads LNHDA; CDR2 reads SQIVND (reference sequence). In nucleotides, the CDR3 is TGTGCCAGTAGTACGGCCTACAACACTGAAGCTTTCTTT. It is translated as CASSTAYNTEAFF.

The genes are TRBV5-1 and TRBJ1-1, with unresolved D. The CDR3 contains 14 residues. CDR1 is SGHRS and CDR2 is YFSETQ in the germline V gene. V shed 2 bases and J shed 0 bases, with 8 bases lying between them. The CDR3, as DNA: TGCGCCAGCAGCTTCGTCAGGCTGAACACTGAAGCTTTCTTT. Protein sequence: CASSFVRLNTEAFF.

This chain connects TRBV18 to TRBJ2-3; tentatively, D is TRBD1 or TRBD2 (5 bases each). V shed 4 bases and J shed 5 bases, with 10 bases lying between them. Per germline, CDR1 KGHSH and CDR2 LQKENI. The CDR3 runs to 13 residues. The CDR3 protein is CASSRDRKDTQYF. CDR3 DNA: TGTGCCAGCTCACGGGACCGGAAAGATACGCAGTATTTT.

The table lists this clonotype with a few counts. J is TRBJ1-2 and V is TRBV6-1, with 7 bases aligning to TRBD1. The trim removed 8 bases at V and 3 bases at J, leaving 9 bases unmatched. Germline V gene sequence: CDR1 MNHNS, CDR2 SASEGT. This CDR3 spans 14 amino acids. CDR3 in DNA: TGTGCCAGCGGGCGGGACAGCCTCTACTATGGCTACACCTTC. Its translation: CASGRDSLYYGYTF.

This clonotype was observed a handful of times. The chain uses TRBV6-1 and TRBJ1-2, with 7 bases aligning to TRBD1. This CDR3 contains 14 residues. Germline trimming cut 5 bases from V and 5 bases from J; bases unmatched to any gene: 8. Germline CDR1 and CDR2: MNHNS and SASEGT. CDR3 amino acids: CASSTTGTVYGYTF. Written as DNA, the CDR3 is TGTGCCAGCAGTACAACCGGGACAGTTTATGGCTACACCTTC.

The chain links TRBV11-2 to TRBJ1-4, with TRBD1 matching over 7 bases. Germline V CDR1 and CDR2: SGHAT, FQNNGV. The CDR3 has 13 residues. Unmatched junction bases numbered 6, after V lost 4 bases and J lost 10 bases. The CDR3 sequence: CASSSHRGGKLFF. Written as DNA, the CDR3 is TGTGCCAGCAGCTCCCACAGGGGAGGAAAACTGTTTTTT.

The chain uses TRBV6-2 or TRBV6-3 and TRBJ1-4; D may be TRBD1 (5 bases). From germline, CDR1 is MNHEY and CDR2 SVGEGT. Trimming left V 6 bases short and J 5 bases short, with 13 bases between. This CDR3 has 14 amino acids. CDR3 sequence: CASRKRDRNEKLFF. The CDR3 DNA sequence: TGTGCCAGCAGAAAACGGGACCGAAATGAAAAACTGTTTTTT.

This clonotype was counted at least ten times. This CDR3 is CASSGRNYTEAFF. In nucleotides, the CDR3 is TGTGCCAGCTCGGGCAGGAACTACACTGAAGCTTTCTTT. V and J are TRBV6-1 and TRBJ1-1; no firm D call. CDR3 length: 13 amino acids. With 8 bases removed from V and 3 bases from J, the gap between germline ends came to 13 bases. CDR1 and CDR2 from the germline V gene are MNHNS and SASEGT.

The sample holds many counts of this clonotype. This sequence joins TRBV28 and TRBJ2-5; TRBD2 agrees at 7 bases. The V and J ends lost 5 bases and 1 base, in that order; junction bases with no gene match: 1. Germline loops: CDR1 MDHEN, CDR2 SYDVKM. The CDR3 consists of 13 residues. CDR3 DNA: TGTGCCAGCAGTGGGACTACCCAAGAGACCCAGTACTTC. This sequence encodes CASSGTTQETQYF.

This clonotype was counted only a few times. This chain joins TRBV19 and TRBJ1-5; D gene unclear. Germline CDR1 is LNHDA and CDR2 is SQIVND (reference sequence). The V and J ends lost 6 bases and 0 bases respectively, with 15 bases between them. CDR3 length: 16 amino acids. CDR3 bases: TGTGCCAGTAGGGAATGGGCAGTTAATAGCAATCAGCCCCAGCATTTT. This encodes CASREWAVNSNQPQHF.

The genes are TRBV29-1 and TRBJ1-2, with TRBD1 matching 7 bases. Trimming took 5 bases from V and 8 from J; bases not matched to a gene: 5. The CDR3 covers 11 residues. The germline CDR1 and CDR2 sequences are SQVTM and ANQGSEA. DNA of the CDR3: TGCAGCGTTACTGCAGGGGGGGGCTACACCTTC. Translating it yields CSVTAGGGYTF.

The table lists this clonotype with many counts. The germline gene is not matched at one end of the junction; a read error may be the cause. The chain uses TRBV5-1 and TRBJ1-1, with 7 bases identical to TRBD1. Germline V lookup: CDR1 SGHRS, CDR2 YFSETQ. The length of the CDR3 is 12 residues. The CDR3 loop is CASRSGGTEAFF. DNA of the CDR3: TGTGCCAGCAGGTCAGGGGGCACTGAAGCTTTCTTT.

This clonotype has just a few counts. The chain recombines TRBV5-1 with TRBJ2-2; tentatively, D is TRBD2 (6 bases). Trimming removed 4 bases at V and 4 bases at J, with 14 bases between. The germline gives CDR1 SGHRS, CDR2 YFSETQ. The CDR3 is 15 residues long. The CDR3 bases are TGCGCCAGCAGCCCGGGACTCCCACTCACCGGGGAGCTGTTTTTT. It translates to CASSPGLPLTGELFF.

There are a few counts of this clonotype. V is TRBV30 and J is TRBJ2-7; 11 bases are a match to TRBD2. The length of the CDR3 is 13 residues. Germline loops: CDR1 GTSNPN, CDR2 SVGIG (reference sequence). The J segment lost 3 bases and the V segment lost 8 bases, leaving 6 bases of the junction unmatched. This chain's CDR3 is CAGETSGNYEQYF. DNA of the CDR3: TGTGCCGGCGAGACTAGCGGGAACTACGAGCAGTACTTC.

This clonotype has at least ten counts. The J gene is TRBJ2-7, the V gene TRBV29-1; 8 bases match TRBD2. J was trimmed by 2 bases and V by 2 bases; bases with no gene match: 2. Germline assignment: CDR1 SQVTM and CDR2 ANQGSEA. CDR3 length: 13 amino acids. CDR3 DNA sequence: TGCAGCGTTGAAAGCGGGGGAACCTACGAGCAGTACTTC. This gives the protein CSVESGGTYEQYF.

The chain has TRBV19 and TRBJ1-5, with D tentatively TRBD1 (5 bases). This CDR3 region has 13 residues. The germline V gene encodes CDR1 LNHDA and CDR2 SQIVND (reference sequence). The V gene lost 1 base and the J gene lost 5 bases, with 6 bases spanning the gap. DNA of the CDR3: TGTGCCAGTAGTATAGCGACAGATCAGCCCCAGCATTTT. Its protein product is CASSIATDQPQHF.

The J gene is TRBJ2-6, the V gene TRBV7-9, with D uncertain. The CDR3 extends over 16 amino acids. V shed 3 bases and J shed 0 bases, with 9 bases lying between them. CDR1 and CDR2 (germline): SEHNR, FQNEAQ (reference sequence). Written as DNA, the CDR3 is TGTGCCAGCAGCTTCCGACTGCTCTCTGGGGCCAACGTCCTGACTTTC. As protein: CASSFRLLSGANVLTF.

This clonotype was detected ten times or more. The chain recombines TRBV3-1 with TRBJ2-5, with D unclear. The V gene's germline CDR1 is LGHDT and CDR2 YNNKEL (reference sequence). Trimming left V 3 bases short and J 4 bases short, with 15 bases between. This CDR3 spans 15 amino acids. For the CDR3, the DNA is TGTGCCAGCAGCCACCAGGCACCAGGCGGAGAGACCCAGTACTTC. This gives the protein CASSHQAPGGETQYF.

This clonotype showed up many times. The chain joins TRBV6-1 to TRBJ1-5; perhaps TRBD1 as D (5 bases). The CDR3 is 14 residues long. Trimming left V 5 bases short and J 2 bases short, with 10 bases between. Germline values: CDR1 MNHNS, CDR2 SASEGT. CDR3 sequence: CASSTGGGNQPQHF. For the CDR3, the DNA is TGTGCCAGCAGTACGGGGGGTGGCAATCAGCCCCAGCATTTT.